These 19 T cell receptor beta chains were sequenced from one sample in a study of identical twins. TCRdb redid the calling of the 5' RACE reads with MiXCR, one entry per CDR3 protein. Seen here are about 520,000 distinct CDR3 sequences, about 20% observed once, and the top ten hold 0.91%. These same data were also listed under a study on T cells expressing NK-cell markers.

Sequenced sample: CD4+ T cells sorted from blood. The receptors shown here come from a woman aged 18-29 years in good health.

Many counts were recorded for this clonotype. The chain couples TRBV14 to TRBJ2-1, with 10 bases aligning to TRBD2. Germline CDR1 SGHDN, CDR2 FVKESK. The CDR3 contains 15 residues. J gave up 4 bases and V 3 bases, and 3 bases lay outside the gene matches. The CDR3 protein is CASSHSGRGYNEQFF. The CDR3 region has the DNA TGTGCCAGCAGCCACAGCGGGAGGGGGTACAATGAGCAGTTCTTC.

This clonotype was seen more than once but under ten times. The CDR3 protein is CSATSRGRQETQYF. CDR3 sequence (DNA): TGCAGTGCCACCTCCCGTGGGCGCCAAGAGACCCAGTACTTC. The rearrangement joins TRBV20-1 to TRBJ2-5; D remains unclear. Germline CDR1 is DFQATT and CDR2 is SNEGSKA (reference sequence). V shed 6 bases and J shed 1 base, with 15 bases lying between them. CDR3 length: 14 residues.

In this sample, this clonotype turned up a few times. Here the CDR3 reads CSANREEGEQYF. The CDR3 DNA reads TGCAGTGCCAATAGAGAGGAGGGCGAGCAGTACTTC. V usage is TRBV20-1 and J usage is TRBJ2-7, with TRBD2 as a possible D gene (6 bases). This CDR3 contains 12 residues. Trimming took 6 bases from V and 6 from J, leaving 15 bases between them. The germline CDR1 and CDR2 sequences are DFQATT and SNEGSKA (reference sequence).

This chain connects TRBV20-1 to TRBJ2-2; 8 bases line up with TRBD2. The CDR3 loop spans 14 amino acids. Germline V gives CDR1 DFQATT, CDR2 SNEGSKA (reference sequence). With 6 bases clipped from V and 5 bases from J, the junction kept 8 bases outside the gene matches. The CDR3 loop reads CSATRAGVTGELFF. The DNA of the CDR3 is TGCAGTGCCACTCGAGCGGGAGTGACCGGGGAGCTGTTTTTT.

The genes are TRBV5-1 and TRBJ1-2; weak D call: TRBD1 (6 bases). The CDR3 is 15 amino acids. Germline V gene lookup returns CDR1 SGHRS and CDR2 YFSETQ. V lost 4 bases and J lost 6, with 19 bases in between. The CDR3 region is CASSMTARGEDGYTF. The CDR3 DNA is TGCGCCAGCAGCATGACGGCCAGGGGTGAGGATGGCTACACCTTC.

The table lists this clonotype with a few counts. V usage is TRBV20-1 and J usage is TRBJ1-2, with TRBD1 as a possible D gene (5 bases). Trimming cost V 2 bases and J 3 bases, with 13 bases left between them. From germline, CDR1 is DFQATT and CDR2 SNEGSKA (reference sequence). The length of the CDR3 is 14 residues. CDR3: CSARSFMGDYGYTF. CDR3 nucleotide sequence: TGCAGTGCTAGAAGCTTCATGGGGGACTATGGCTACACCTTC.

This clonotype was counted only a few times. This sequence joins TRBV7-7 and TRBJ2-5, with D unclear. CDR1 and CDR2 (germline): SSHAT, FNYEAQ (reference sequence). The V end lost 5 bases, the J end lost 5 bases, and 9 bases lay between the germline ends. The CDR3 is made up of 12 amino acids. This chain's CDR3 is CASSALGETQYF. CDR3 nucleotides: TGTGCCAGCAGCGCCTTAGGGGAGACCCAGTACTTC.

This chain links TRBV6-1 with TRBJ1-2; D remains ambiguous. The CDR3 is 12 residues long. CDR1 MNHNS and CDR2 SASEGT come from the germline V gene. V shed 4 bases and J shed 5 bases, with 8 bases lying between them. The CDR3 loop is CASSVTLYGYTF. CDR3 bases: TGTGCCAGCAGTGTGACACTATATGGCTACACCTTC.

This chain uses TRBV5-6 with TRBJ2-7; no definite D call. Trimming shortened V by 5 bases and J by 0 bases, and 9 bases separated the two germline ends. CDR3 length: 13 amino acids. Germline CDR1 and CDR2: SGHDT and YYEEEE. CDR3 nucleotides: TGTGCCAGCAGACTTGCCTACTCCTACGAGCAGTACTTC. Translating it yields CASRLAYSYEQYF.

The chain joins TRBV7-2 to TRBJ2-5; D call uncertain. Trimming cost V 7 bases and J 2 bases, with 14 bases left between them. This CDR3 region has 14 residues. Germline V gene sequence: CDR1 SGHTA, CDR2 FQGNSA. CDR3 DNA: TGTGCCAGCAACATTGATACAGAACAAGAGACCCAGTACTTC. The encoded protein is CASNIDTEQETQYF.

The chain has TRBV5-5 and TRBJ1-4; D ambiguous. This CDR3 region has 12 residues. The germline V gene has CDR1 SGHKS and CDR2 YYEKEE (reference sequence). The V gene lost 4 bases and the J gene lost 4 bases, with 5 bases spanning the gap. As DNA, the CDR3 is TGTGCCAGCAGCCTCGATAATGAAAAACTGTTTTTT. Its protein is CASSLDNEKLFF. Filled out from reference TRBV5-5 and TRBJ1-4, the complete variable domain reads DAGVTQSPTHLIKTRGQQVTLRCSPISGHKSVSWYQQVLGQGPQFIFQYYEKEERGRGNFPDRFSARQFPNYSSELNVNALLLGDSALYLCASSLDNEKLFFGSGTQLSVL.

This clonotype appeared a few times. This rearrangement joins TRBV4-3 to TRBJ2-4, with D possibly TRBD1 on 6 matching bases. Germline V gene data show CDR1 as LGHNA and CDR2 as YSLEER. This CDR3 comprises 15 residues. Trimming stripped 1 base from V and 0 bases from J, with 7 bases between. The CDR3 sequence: CASSQVGGAKNIQYF. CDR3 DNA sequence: TGCGCCAGCAGCCAAGTAGGGGGAGCCAAAAACATTCAGTACTTC.

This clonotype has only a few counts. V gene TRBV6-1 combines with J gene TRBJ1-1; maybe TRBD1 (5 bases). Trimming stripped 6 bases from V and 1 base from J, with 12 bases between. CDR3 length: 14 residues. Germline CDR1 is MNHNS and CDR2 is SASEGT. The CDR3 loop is CASRPWDWNTEAFF. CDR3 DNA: TGTGCCAGCAGGCCTTGGGACTGGAACACTGAAGCTTTCTTT.

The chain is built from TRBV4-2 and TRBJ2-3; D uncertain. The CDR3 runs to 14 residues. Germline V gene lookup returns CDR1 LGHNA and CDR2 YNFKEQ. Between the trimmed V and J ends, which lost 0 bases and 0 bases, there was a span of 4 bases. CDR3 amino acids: CASSQDGSTDTQYF. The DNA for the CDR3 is TGTGCCAGCAGCCAAGACGGTAGCACAGATACGCAGTATTTT.

The CDR3 DNA reads as TGTGCCAGCACCCAAACAGGGCAAACTGAAGCTTTCTTT. It codes for CASTQTGQTEAFF. The chain has TRBV12-3 or TRBV12-4 and TRBJ1-1, with a possible D match to TRBD1 (6 bases). This CDR3 is 13 amino acids long. Trimming cost V 7 bases and J 5 bases, with 14 bases left between them.

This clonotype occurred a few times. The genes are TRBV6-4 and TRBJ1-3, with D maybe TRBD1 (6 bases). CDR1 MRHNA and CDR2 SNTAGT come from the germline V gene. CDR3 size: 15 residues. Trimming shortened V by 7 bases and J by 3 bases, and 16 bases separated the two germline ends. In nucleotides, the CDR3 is TGTGCCAGCACCCGACAGGAGATGGATGGAAACACCATATATTTT. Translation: CASTRQEMDGNTIYF.

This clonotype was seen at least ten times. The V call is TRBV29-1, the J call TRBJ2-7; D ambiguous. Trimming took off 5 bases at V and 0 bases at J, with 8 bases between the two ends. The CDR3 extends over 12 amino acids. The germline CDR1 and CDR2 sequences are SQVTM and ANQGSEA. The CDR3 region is CSVLDISYEQYF. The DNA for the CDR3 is TGCAGCGTTCTCGACATCTCCTACGAGCAGTACTTC.

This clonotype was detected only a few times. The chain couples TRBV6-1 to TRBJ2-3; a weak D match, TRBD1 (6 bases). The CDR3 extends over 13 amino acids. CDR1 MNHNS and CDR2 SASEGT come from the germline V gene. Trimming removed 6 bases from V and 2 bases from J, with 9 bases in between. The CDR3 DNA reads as TGTGCCAGCAGGACAGGTTTCACAGATACGCAGTATTTT. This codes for CASRTGFTDTQYF.

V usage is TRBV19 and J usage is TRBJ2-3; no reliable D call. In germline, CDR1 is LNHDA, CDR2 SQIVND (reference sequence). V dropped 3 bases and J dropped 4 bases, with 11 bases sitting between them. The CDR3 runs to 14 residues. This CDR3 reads CASSILSAADTQYF. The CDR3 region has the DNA TGTGCCAGTAGTATTTTGAGTGCGGCAGATACGCAGTATTTT.